Following are 31 T cell receptor beta chains from one sample sequenced in a study of T cells after yellow fever vaccination. One entry per CDR3 protein results from TCRdb running MiXCR on the 5' RACE reads. Of about 580,000 distinct CDR3 sequences listed, around a sixth are singletons. Sequencing used PBMCs, obtained 5 to 6 days after the first yellow fever vaccination. These receptors came from a man in his late teens or twenties who received the YFV17D yellow fever vaccine.

The chain employs TRBV29-1 and TRBJ1-1; D might be TRBD1 (6 bases). The CDR3 is made up of 11 amino acids. Trimming removed 3 bases from V and 8 bases from J, with 10 bases in between. The germline V gene has CDR1 SQVTM and CDR2 ANQGSEA. In DNA, the CDR3 is TGCAGCGTTGATATGGGGACAGAAGCTTTCTTT. It specifies CSVDMGTEAFF.

This clonotype has just one count. V is TRBV6-5 and J is TRBJ2-7, with TRBD2 matching over 8 bases. CDR1 MNHEY and CDR2 SVGAGI come from the germline V gene. This CDR3 spans 15 amino acids. V trimming: 2 bases; J trimming: 2 bases; junction bases outside the gene matches: 5. The CDR3: CASSYGVAGTYEQYF. CDR3 DNA sequence: TGTGCCAGCAGTTACGGGGTAGCGGGGACCTACGAGCAGTACTTC.

The gene calls are TRBV7-9 and TRBJ1-1; TRBD1 is a possible D gene (5 bases). V dropped 2 bases and J dropped 8 bases, with 15 bases sitting between them. This CDR3 has 14 residues. The germline gives CDR1 SEHNR, CDR2 FQNEAQ (reference sequence). In nucleotides, the CDR3 is TGTGCCAGCAGCTTATCTGTGGGGGACCCCGAAGCTTTCTTT. It specifies CASSLSVGDPEAFF.

This clonotype was detected only a few times. V and J are TRBV5-4 and TRBJ1-1; maybe TRBD1 (6 bases). Per germline, CDR1 SGHNT and CDR2 YYREEE (reference sequence). Trimming stripped 3 bases from V and 10 bases from J, with 19 bases between. This CDR3 comprises 14 residues. For the CDR3, the DNA is TGTGCCAGCAGCTGGGACACCCTCGACCCAGTAGCTTTCTTT. This sequence encodes CASSWDTLDPVAFF.

This clonotype appeared many times. V and J are TRBV6-2 or TRBV6-3 and TRBJ2-3, with TRBD1 as a possible D gene (5 bases). Germline V gene data show CDR1 as MNHEY and CDR2 as SVGEGT. The CDR3 contains 15 residues. Trimming took off 4 bases at V and 2 bases at J, with 13 bases between the two ends. CDR3 nucleotide sequence: TGTGCCAGCAGTTTGAGCCGGACATACACAGATACGCAGTATTTT. This sequence encodes CASSLSRTYTDTQYF.

A few counts support this clonotype. The gene calls are TRBV6-2 or TRBV6-3 and TRBJ2-2; the D gene is possibly TRBD1 (5 bases). The V end lost 6 bases, the J end lost 3 bases, and 8 bases lay between the germline ends. The germline gives CDR1 MNHEY, CDR2 SVGEGT. The CDR3 sequence is 13 residues long. This CDR3 reads CASSPTDTGELFF. CDR3 nucleotides: TGTGCCAGCAGCCCGACAGACACCGGGGAGCTGTTTTTT.

Ten or more counts support this clonotype. The V gene is TRBV5-1, the J gene TRBJ2-1; 9 bases match TRBD1. V lost 4 bases to trimming and J lost 5 bases; unmatched junction nucleotides: 4. In germline, CDR1 is SGHRS, CDR2 YFSETQ. The CDR3 has 14 amino acids. In DNA form, the CDR3 reads TGCGCCAGCAGCAAACAGGGGGCCGACAATGAGCAGTTCTTC. It translates to CASSKQGADNEQFF. The whole variable domain, remainder taken from reference TRBV5-1 and TRBJ2-1, is KAGVTQTPRYLIKTRGQQVTLSCSPISGHRSVSWYQQTPGQGLQFLFEYFSETQRNKGNFPGRFSGRQFSNSRSEMNVSTLELGDSALYLCASSKQGADNEQFFGPGTRLTVL.

The chain uses TRBV10-1 and TRBJ2-2, with 14 bases that match TRBD2. J gave up 0 bases and V 4 bases, and 4 bases lay outside the gene matches. CDR1 is WNHNN, CDR2 SYGVQD, per germline (reference sequence). The CDR3 contains 18 residues. DNA for the CDR3: TGCGCCAGCAGTGCGGGACTAGCGGGGGCCTCGAACACCGGGGAGCTGTTTTTT. It translates to CASSAGLAGASNTGELFF.

The chain couples TRBV5-5 to TRBJ2-2; D may be TRBD1 or TRBD2 (5 bases each). Germline lookup yields CDR1 SGHKS and CDR2 YYEKEE (reference sequence). The CDR3 is 15 amino acids. Trimming cost V 5 bases and J 5 bases, with 16 bases left between them. CDR3 region: CASSFMGEYTGELFF. DNA for the CDR3: TGTGCCAGCAGTTTTATGGGGGAATATACCGGGGAGCTGTTTTTT. Combining the CDR3 with reference TRBV5-5 and TRBJ2-2 gives the whole variable domain DAGVTQSPTHLIKTRGQQVTLRCSPISGHKSVSWYQQVLGQGPQFIFQYYEKEERGRGNFPDRFSARQFPNYSSELNVNALLLGDSALYLCASSFMGEYTGELFFGEGSRLTVL.

The chain joins TRBV6-1 to TRBJ2-3; TRBD1 matches 7 bases. V lost 10 bases and J lost 2; bases outside the gene matches: 9. The germline V gene encodes CDR1 MNHNS and CDR2 SASEGT. This CDR3 comprises 14 residues. The CDR3 here is CATPEGGYTDTQYF. The CDR3 nucleotides read TGTGCCACCCCCGAAGGGGGCTACACAGATACGCAGTATTTT.

This clonotype showed up just a few times. This chain connects TRBV20-1 to TRBJ2-4; TRBD1 matches 10 bases. V trimming: 3 bases; J trimming: 2 bases; junction bases outside the gene matches: 7. Per germline, CDR1 DFQATT and CDR2 SNEGSKA (reference sequence). The CDR3 is 16 amino acids. DNA for the CDR3: TGCAGTGCTAGTGGTGACAGGGGGCAGTCCAAAAACATTCAGTACTTC. Protein sequence: CSASGDRGQSKNIQYF.

This clonotype was found many times. The chain employs TRBV12-3 or TRBV12-4 and TRBJ1-4; TRBD1 agrees at 9 bases. V lost 5 bases to trimming and J lost 4 bases; unmatched junction nucleotides: 8. This CDR3 comprises 16 residues. The DNA for the CDR3 is TGTGCCAGCAGTACAGGGGGCTTTCGGAGTAATGAAAAACTGTTTTTT. Translated: CASSTGGFRSNEKLFF.

This clonotype was counted many times. The chain uses TRBV29-1 and TRBJ2-3, with 7 bases aligning to TRBD2. Germline V gene data show CDR1 as SQVTM and CDR2 as ANQGSEA. V shed 3 bases and J 4 bases; nucleotides not matched to a gene: 4. This CDR3 region has 13 residues. In nucleotides, the CDR3 is TGCAGCGTTGAGGCTAGCGGCTCAGATACGCAGTATTTT. This codes for CSVEASGSDTQYF.

The chain combines TRBV6-1 with TRBJ2-7; possible D gene TRBD2, 6 bases. The CDR3 is 15 amino acids. Germline loops: CDR1 MNHNS, CDR2 SASEGT. The CDR3 region has the DNA TGTGCCAGCAGGGAAGCGGGCGGGCCGCCGTACGAGCAGTACGTC. Its protein is CASREAGGPPYEQYV.

This clonotype was seen more than once but under ten times. The chain joins TRBV29-1 to TRBJ2-3; 8 nucleotides line up with TRBD2. V dropped 7 bases and J dropped 3; count of bases not matched to a gene: 6. Germline values: CDR1 SQVTM, CDR2 ANQGSEA. The CDR3 has 13 residues. This CDR3 is CSGSSGQTDTQYF. The CDR3 coding sequence is TGCAGCGGGTCTAGCGGGCAGACAGATACGCAGTATTTT.

The rearrangement links TRBV4-3 to TRBJ1-1, with D possibly being TRBD1 (5 bases). The V gene's germline CDR1 is LGHNA and CDR2 YSLEER. V was cut by 4 bases and J by 7 bases, with 19 bases left in between. This CDR3 is built from 15 residues. The CDR3 nucleotides read TGCGCCAGCAGCCGCCTCCCTGGGGGAGGGGATGAAGCTTTCTTT. Translating gives CASSRLPGGGDEAFF.

CDR3 DNA sequence: TGTGCCAGAACTTTCGTGCGGGGGGAGTACGTC. It is translated as CARTFVRGEYV. The chain has TRBV6-5 and TRBJ2-7; 8 bases align to TRBD2. The CDR3 runs 11 residues. With V trimmed by 9 bases and J by 11 bases, 9 bases remained unmatched. CDR1 is MNHEY and CDR2 is SVGAGI in the germline V gene.

This clonotype was observed a few times. This chain joins TRBV3-1 and TRBJ2-3; D not resolved. CDR1 LGHDT and CDR2 YNNKEL come from the germline V gene (reference sequence). The CDR3 spans 13 residues. Trimming cost V 4 bases and J 9 bases, with 14 bases left between them. CDR3 residues: CASSRERASTQYF. The DNA for the CDR3 is TGTGCCAGCAGCCGTGAACGGGCCTCCACGCAGTATTTT.

This clonotype appeared a few times. The chain uses TRBV6-4 and TRBJ2-5, with 7 bases lining up with TRBD1. Germline-derived CDR1 and CDR2 are MRHNA and SNTAGT. V shed 6 bases and J 5 bases; nucleotides not matched to a gene: 9. CDR3 length: 14 residues. The CDR3 protein is CASSATGQRETQYF. The CDR3 DNA follows: TGTGCCAGCAGCGCAACGGGACAGAGGGAGACCCAGTACTTC.

This clonotype has just a few counts. The rearrangement uses TRBV2 and TRBJ2-1; D not resolved. CDR1 is SNHLY and CDR2 is FYNNEI in the germline V gene. The V end was cut by 2 bases, the J end by 9 bases, with 14 bases between. The CDR3 sequence is 14 residues long. CDR3 DNA sequence: TGTGCCAGCAGTGAAATCCCCTACAGTGGTGAGCAGTTCTTC. Amino acid sequence: CASSEIPYSGEQFF.

This chain uses TRBV7-2 with TRBJ2-5; D might be TRBD2 (6 bases). CDR1 and CDR2 (germline): SGHTA, FQGNSA. The CDR3 is made up of 15 amino acids. Trimming left V 3 bases short and J 5 bases short, with 16 bases between. The CDR3 loop reads CASSLGDSGVETQYF. In DNA, the CDR3 is TGTGCCAGCAGCTTGGGGGATAGCGGTGTGGAGACCCAGTACTTC.

This clonotype was counted a few times. The chain couples TRBV9 to TRBJ1-2; 9 bases line up with TRBD1. J lost 4 bases, V lost 4 bases, and 8 bases had no gene match. This CDR3 spans 15 amino acids. From germline, CDR1 is SGDLS and CDR2 YYNGEE. The CDR3 DNA is TGTGCCAGCAGCCCGATACAGGGGGCCGTCTATGGCTACACCTTC. It translates to CASSPIQGAVYGYTF.

V usage is TRBV18 and J usage is TRBJ2-7; TRBD1 is a possible D gene (6 bases). V lost 5 bases to trimming and J lost 0 bases, with 14 bases between them. The germline CDR1 and CDR2 sequences are KGHSH and LQKENI. The CDR3 covers 15 residues. The CDR3 region is CASSRGGPGSYEQYV. CDR3 sequence (DNA): TGTGCCAGCTCAAGAGGGGGACCAGGCTCCTACGAGCAGTACGTC.

As to this clonotype: One end of the junction fails to match germline, which may point to a read error. The chain links TRBV20-1 to TRBJ2-3; TRBD2 might be the D (6 bases). The CDR3 sequence is 12 residues long. The germline gives CDR1 DFQATT, CDR2 SNEGSKA (reference sequence). The CDR3 DNA is TGCAGTGCTGTGCGGGACTCCCCTCCGCAATATTTT. Amino acid sequence: CSAVRDSPPQYF.

The V call is TRBV5-1, the J call TRBJ1-2; D gene unclear. Germline CDR1 reads SGHRS; CDR2 reads YFSETQ. Trimming shortened V by 0 bases and J by 4 bases, and 10 bases separated the two germline ends. The CDR3 has 14 residues. DNA for the CDR3: TGCGCCAGCAGCTTGGAACCATCCCTCTATGGCTACACCTTC. Protein sequence: CASSLEPSLYGYTF.

This chain connects TRBV7-9 to TRBJ2-7, with 10 bases aligning to TRBD1. CDR1 and CDR2 (germline): SEHNR, FQNEAQ (reference sequence). The CDR3 contains 16 residues. J was trimmed by 5 bases and V by 4 bases; bases with no gene match: 11. This chain's CDR3 is CASSSTWDRGIHEQYF. The CDR3, as DNA: TGTGCCAGCAGCTCGACCTGGGACAGGGGAATCCACGAGCAGTACTTC. Using reference TRBV7-9 and TRBJ2-7 for the parts outside the CDR3, the full variable domain is DTGVSQNPRHKITKRGQNVTFRCDPISEHNRLYWYRQTLGQGPEFLTYFQNEAQLEKSRLLSDRFSAERPKGSFSTLEIQRTEQGDSAMYLCASSSTWDRGIHEQYFGPGTRLTVT.

There are many counts of this clonotype. J is TRBJ1-5 and V is TRBV6-5; the D gene is possibly TRBD1 (5 bases). The CDR3 runs 16 residues. Germline loops: CDR1 MNHEY, CDR2 SVGAGI. V was pared by 4 bases and J by 5 bases, with 18 bases between. This CDR3 reads CASSSQPTGRYQPQHF. The CDR3 DNA reads TGTGCCAGCAGTTCCCAACCCACAGGACGGTATCAGCCCCAGCATTTT.

The CDR3 region is CASSLALGGPDTQYF. The CDR3 region has the DNA TGCGCCAGCAGCTTGGCCTTAGGGGGGCCAGATACGCAGTATTTT. The chain uses TRBV5-1 and TRBJ2-3; tentatively, D is TRBD1 or TRBD2 (6 bases each). CDR3 length: 15 amino acids. The germline V gene encodes CDR1 SGHRS and CDR2 YFSETQ. Trimming took off 0 bases at V and 4 bases at J, with 12 bases between the two ends.

The chain has TRBV5-1 and TRBJ2-7, with 14 bases matching TRBD2. The CDR3 is 17 residues long. CDR1 is SGHRS, CDR2 YFSETQ, per germline. The junction had 9 bases not matched to a gene; V was cut back by 0 bases and J by 7 bases. For the CDR3, the DNA is TGCGCCAGCAGCTTGGGCCTCGGACTAGCGGGGGGACGGGAGCAGTACTTC. Protein sequence: CASSLGLGLAGGREQYF. Full variable domain (rest looked up from reference TRBV5-1 and TRBJ2-7): KAGVTQTPRYLIKTRGQQVTLSCSPISGHRSVSWYQQTPGQGLQFLFEYFSETQRNKGNFPGRFSGRQFSNSRSEMNVSTLELGDSALYLCASSLGLGLAGGREQYFGPGTRLTVT.

About this clonotype: An end of the junction differs from the germline gene, which may be a read error. The rearrangement uses TRBV12-5 and TRBJ2-4, with D perhaps matching TRBD2 (6 bases). Germline V lookup: CDR1 LGHNT, CDR2 FRNRAP. This CDR3 comprises 17 residues. The CDR3 DNA reads TGTGCTGGTGGTTTTAATCAGGGAGGACTAGCCAAAAACATTCAGTACTTC. This translates into CAGGFNQGGLAKNIQYF. Full variable domain (remainder filled in from reference TRBV12-5 and TRBJ2-4): DARVTQTPRHKVTEMGQEVTMRCQPILGHNTVFWYRQTMMQGLELLAYFRNRAPLDDSGMPKDRFSAEMPDATLATLKIQPSEPRDSAVYFCAGGFNQGGLAKNIQYFGAGTRLSVL.

This clonotype was counted a few times. The J gene is TRBJ1-3, the V gene TRBV7-2, with D uncertain. The CDR3 loop spans 16 amino acids. V lost 1 base and J lost 1, with 11 bases in between. Germline CDR1 reads SGHTA; CDR2 reads FQGNSA. The CDR3 spells CASSLERVESGNTIYF. CDR3 DNA sequence: TGTGCCAGCAGCTTAGAACGTGTGGAATCTGGAAACACCATATATTTT. The full variable domain, with the rest looked up from reference TRBV7-2 and TRBJ1-3, is GAGVSQSPSNKVTEKGKDVELRCDPISGHTALYWYRQSLGQGLEFLIYFQGNSAPDKSGLPSDRFSAERTGGSVSTLTIQRTQQEDSAVYLCASSLERVESGNTIYFGEGSWLTVV.